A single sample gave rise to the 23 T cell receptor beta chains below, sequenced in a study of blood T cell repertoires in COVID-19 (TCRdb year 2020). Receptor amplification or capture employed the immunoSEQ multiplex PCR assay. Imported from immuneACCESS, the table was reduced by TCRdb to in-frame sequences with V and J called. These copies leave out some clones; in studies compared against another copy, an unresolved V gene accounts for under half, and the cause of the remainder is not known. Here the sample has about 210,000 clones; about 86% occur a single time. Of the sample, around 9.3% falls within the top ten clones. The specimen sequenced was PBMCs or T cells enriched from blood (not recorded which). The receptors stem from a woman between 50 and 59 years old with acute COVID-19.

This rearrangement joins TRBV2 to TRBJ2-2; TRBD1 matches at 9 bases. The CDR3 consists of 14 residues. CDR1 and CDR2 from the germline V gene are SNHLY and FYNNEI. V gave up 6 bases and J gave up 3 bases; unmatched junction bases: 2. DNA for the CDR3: TGTGCCAGCAGAGGACAGGGGTACACCGGGGAGCTGTTTTTT. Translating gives CASRGQGYTGELFF.

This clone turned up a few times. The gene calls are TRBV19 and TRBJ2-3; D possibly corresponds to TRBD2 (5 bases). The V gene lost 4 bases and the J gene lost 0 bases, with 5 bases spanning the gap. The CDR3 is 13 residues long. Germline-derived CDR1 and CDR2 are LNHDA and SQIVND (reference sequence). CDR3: CASSSGSTDTQYF. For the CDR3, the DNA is TGTGCCAGTAGTAGCGGGAGCACAGATACGCAGTATTTT.

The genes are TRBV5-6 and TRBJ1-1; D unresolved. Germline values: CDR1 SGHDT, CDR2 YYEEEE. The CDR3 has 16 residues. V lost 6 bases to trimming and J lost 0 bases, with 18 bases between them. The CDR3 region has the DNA TGTGCCAGCACCAGAATTACAGTTATCATGAACACTGAAGCTTTCTTT. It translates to CASTRITVIMNTEAFF.

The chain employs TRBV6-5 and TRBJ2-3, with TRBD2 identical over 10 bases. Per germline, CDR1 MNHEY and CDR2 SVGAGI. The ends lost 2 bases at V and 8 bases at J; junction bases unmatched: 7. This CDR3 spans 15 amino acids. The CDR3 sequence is CASSYVSGGAGTQYF. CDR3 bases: TGTGCCAGCAGTTACGTCAGCGGGGGGGCCGGTACGCAGTATTTT.

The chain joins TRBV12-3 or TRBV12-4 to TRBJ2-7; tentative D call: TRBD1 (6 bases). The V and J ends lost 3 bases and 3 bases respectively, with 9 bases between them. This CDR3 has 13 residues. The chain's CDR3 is CASSFTGNYEQYF. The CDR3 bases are TGTGCCAGCAGTTTCACAGGGAACTACGAGCAGTACTTC.

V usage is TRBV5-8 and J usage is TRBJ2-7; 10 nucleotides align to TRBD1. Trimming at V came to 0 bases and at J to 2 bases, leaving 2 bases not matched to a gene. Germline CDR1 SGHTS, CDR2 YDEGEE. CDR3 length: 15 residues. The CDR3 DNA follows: TGTGCCAGCAGCTTGGGGACAGGGGGAACCTACGAGCAGTACTTC. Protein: CASSLGTGGTYEQYF.

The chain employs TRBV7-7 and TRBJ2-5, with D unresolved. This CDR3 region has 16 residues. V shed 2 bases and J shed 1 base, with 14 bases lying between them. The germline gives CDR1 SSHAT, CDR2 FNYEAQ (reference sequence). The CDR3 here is CASSLSPVPPQETQYF. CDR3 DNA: TGTGCCAGCAGCTTAAGCCCCGTTCCACCCCAAGAGACCCAGTACTTC.

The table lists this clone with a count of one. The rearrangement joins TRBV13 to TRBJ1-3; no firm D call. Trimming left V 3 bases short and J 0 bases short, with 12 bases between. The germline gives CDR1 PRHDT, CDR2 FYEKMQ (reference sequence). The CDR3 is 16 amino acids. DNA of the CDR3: TGTGCCAGCAGCTTTTATTCCGATAGCTCTGGAAACACCATATATTTT. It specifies CASSFYSDSSGNTIYF.

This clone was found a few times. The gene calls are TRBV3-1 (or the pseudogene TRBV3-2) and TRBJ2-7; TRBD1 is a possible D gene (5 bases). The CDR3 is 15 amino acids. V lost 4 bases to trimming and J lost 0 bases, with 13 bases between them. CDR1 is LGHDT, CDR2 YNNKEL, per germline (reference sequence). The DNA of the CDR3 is TGTGCCAGCAGCCGAATGGCAGGGTTCTCCTACGAGCAGTACTTC. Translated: CASSRMAGFSYEQYF.

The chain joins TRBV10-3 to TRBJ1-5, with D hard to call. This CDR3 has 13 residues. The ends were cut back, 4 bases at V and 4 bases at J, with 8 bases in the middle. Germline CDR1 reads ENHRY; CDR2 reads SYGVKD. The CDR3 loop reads CAISAGINQPQHF. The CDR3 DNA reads TGTGCCATCAGTGCGGGGATAAATCAGCCCCAGCATTTT.

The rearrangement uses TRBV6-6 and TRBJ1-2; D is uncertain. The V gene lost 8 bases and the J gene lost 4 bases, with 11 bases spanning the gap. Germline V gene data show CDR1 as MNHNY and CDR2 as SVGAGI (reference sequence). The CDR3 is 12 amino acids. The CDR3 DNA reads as TGTGCCAGCTACCAGGCCACCTATGGCTACACCTTC. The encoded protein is CASYQATYGYTF.

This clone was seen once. The CDR3 loop reads CASSSGLAGGWETQYF. In DNA, the CDR3 is TGCGCCAGCAGCTCGGGACTAGCGGGGGGCTGGGAGACCCAGTACTTC. The chain employs TRBV5-1 and TRBJ2-5, with 15 bases identical to TRBD2. This CDR3 region has 16 residues. Per the germline V gene, CDR1 is SGHRS and CDR2 is YFSETQ. The V gene end was trimmed by 3 bases and the J gene end by 5 bases; junction bases not matched to a gene: 5.

The CDR3 region is CASSPQGGEPGNTIYF. CDR3 coding DNA: TGCGCCAGCAGTCCTCAAGGGGGGGAGCCTGGAAACACCATATATTTT. V and J are TRBV10-2 and TRBJ1-3, with D possibly being TRBD1 (6 bases). Germline-derived CDR1 and CDR2 are WSHSY and SAAADI. This CDR3 is 16 amino acids long. Trimming shortened V by 5 bases and J by 2 bases, and 16 bases separated the two germline ends.

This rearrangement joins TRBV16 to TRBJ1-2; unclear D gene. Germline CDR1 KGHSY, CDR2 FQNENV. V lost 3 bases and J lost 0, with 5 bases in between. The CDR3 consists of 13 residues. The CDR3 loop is CASSHSANYGYTF. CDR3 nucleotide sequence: TGTGCCAGCAGCCATTCAGCTAACTATGGCTACACCTTC.

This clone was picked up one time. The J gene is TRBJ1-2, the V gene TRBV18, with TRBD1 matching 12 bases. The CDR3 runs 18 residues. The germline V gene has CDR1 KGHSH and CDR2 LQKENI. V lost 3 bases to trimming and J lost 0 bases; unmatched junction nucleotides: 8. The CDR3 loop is CASSPLPGQGAANYGYTF. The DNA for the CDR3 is TGTGCCAGCTCACCCTTGCCGGGACAGGGGGCCGCTAACTATGGCTACACCTTC.

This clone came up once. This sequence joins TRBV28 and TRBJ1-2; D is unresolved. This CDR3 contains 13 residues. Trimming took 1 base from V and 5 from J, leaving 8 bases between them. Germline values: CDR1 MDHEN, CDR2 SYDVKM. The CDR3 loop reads CASSLSVPYGYTF. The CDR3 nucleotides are TGTGCCAGCAGTTTATCGGTCCCATATGGCTACACCTTC.

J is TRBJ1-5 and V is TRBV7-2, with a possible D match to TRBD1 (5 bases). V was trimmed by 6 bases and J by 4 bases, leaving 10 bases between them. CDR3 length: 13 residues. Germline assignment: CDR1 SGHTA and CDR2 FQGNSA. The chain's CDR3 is CASSTDRNQPQHF. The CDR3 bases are TGTGCCAGCAGTACCGACAGAAATCAGCCCCAGCATTTT.

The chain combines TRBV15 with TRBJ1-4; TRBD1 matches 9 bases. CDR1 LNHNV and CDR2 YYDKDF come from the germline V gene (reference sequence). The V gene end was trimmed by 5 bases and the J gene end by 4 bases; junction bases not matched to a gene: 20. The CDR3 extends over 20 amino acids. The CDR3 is CATSFSSLGSAGQGNEKLFF. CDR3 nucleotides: TGTGCCACCAGCTTCAGTTCGTTGGGCTCCGCGGGACAGGGTAATGAAAAACTGTTTTTT.

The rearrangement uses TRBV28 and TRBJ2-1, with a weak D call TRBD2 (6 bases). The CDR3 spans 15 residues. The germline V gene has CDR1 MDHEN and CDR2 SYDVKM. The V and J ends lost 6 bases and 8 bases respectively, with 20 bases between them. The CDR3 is CASRLSGTPKDEQFF. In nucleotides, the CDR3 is TGTGCCAGCAGACTATCCGGGACTCCGAAGGATGAGCAGTTCTTC.

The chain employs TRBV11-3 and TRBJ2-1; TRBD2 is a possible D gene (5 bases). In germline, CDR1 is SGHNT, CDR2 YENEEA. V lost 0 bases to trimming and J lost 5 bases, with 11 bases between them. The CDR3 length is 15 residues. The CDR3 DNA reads TGTGCCAGCAGCTTAGATGGGCTAGCCAACAATGAGCAGTTCTTC. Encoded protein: CASSLDGLANNEQFF.

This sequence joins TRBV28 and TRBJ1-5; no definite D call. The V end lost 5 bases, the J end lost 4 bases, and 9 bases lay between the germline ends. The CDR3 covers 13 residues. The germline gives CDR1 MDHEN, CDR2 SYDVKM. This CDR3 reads CASSGSGNQPQHF. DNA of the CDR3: TGTGCCAGCAGTGGGTCGGGGAATCAGCCCCAGCATTTT.

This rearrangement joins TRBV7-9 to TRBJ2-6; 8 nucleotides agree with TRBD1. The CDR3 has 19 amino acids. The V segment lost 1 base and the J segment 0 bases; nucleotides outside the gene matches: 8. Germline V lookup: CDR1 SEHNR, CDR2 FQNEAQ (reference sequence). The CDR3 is CASSLGDRLRSSGANVLTF. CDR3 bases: TGTGCCAGCAGCTTAGGGGACAGGCTCCGATCCTCTGGGGCCAACGTCCTGACTTTC.

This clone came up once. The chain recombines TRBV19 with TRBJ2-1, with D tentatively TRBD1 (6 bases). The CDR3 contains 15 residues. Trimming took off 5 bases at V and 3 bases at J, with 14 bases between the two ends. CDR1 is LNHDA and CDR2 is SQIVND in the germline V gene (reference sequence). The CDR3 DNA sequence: TGTGCCAGTAGTCTCCAGGACAGACACTACAATGAGCAGTTCTTC. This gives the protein CASSLQDRHYNEQFF.